Presented here are 5 T cell receptor beta chains from one specimen sequenced in a study of molecular identifiers for immune sequencing clone quantification. Each CDR3 protein gets one entry after TCRdb re-called the PCR reads with MiXCR. The sample yields approximately 550,000 distinct CDR3 sequences, 25% seen once. Specimen: naive CD8+ T cells from blood, with Jurkat cell RNA spiked in. As for subset: FACS-sorted CD8+CD4-CCR7+CD45RA+ naive T cells. Receptors were obtained from a human donor in good health. Some libraries in this study had Jurkat cell RNA spiked in.

Turning to this clonotype: A read error may be the cause here, since a much bigger clone is one base away. The rearrangement links TRBV7-9 to TRBJ2-2; perhaps TRBD1 as D (5 bases). From germline, CDR1 is SEHNR and CDR2 FQNEAQ (reference sequence). Trimming cost V 6 bases and J 0 bases, with 11 bases left between them. The CDR3 totals 15 residues. CDR3 nucleotides: TGTGCCAGCAGGGACACGTTCGCGAACACCGGGGAGCTGTTTTTT. This sequence encodes CASRDTFANTGELFF.

The rearrangement links TRBV14 to TRBJ2-1; 12 nucleotides agree with TRBD2. The CDR3 is 14 residues long. Germline V lookup: CDR1 SGHDN, CDR2 FVKESK. The J segment lost 9 bases and the V segment lost 6 bases, leaving 6 bases of the junction unmatched. CDR3 DNA: TGTGCCAGCAGGACTAGCGGGAGTTACGGTGAGCAGTTCTTC. Translation gives CASRTSGSYGEQFF.

On this clonotype itself: A read error may account for a junction end that differs from germline. This chain joins TRBV11-2 and TRBJ2-1; the D gene is possibly TRBD1 (5 bases). In germline, CDR1 is SGHAT, CDR2 FQNNGV. The CDR3 is 14 residues long. The CDR3 bases are TGTGCCAGCAGCTTACCAGGGATATTGGGTGAGCACTTCTTC. Protein: CASSLPGILGEHFF.

Concerning this clonotype: A much more abundant neighbour one base away suggests this may be a read error. The V call is TRBV7-2, the J call TRBJ2-5; 7 positions match TRBD2. The CDR3 is 14 amino acids. CDR1 and CDR2 from the germline V gene are SGHTA and FQGNSA. CDR3 sequence (DNA): TGCGCCAGCAGCCAAGACTCACGCGGGGGGACCCAGTACTTC. It encodes CASSQDSRGGTQYF.

This chain uses TRBV20-1 with TRBJ2-1; D is tentatively TRBD1 or TRBD2 (5 bases each). Between the trimmed V and J ends, which lost 3 bases and 8 bases, there was a span of 14 bases. Germline CDR1 and CDR2: DFQATT and SNEGSKA (reference sequence). The CDR3 extends over 13 amino acids. The CDR3 protein is CSASSDGAYEQFF. CDR3 bases: TGCAGTGCTAGTAGTGACGGGGCCTATGAGCAGTTCTTC.